The present T cell receptor (beta chain) was sequenced within a study of PD-L1 blockade in urothelial cancer. Study background: Male sex and bladder-origin urothelial cancer characterized about 90% of the roughly 30 patients. Blood analysis occurred 3 weeks (second dose) and 6 weeks after treatment start. Specimens of blood held a median count of roughly 150,000 T cells.

The germline CDR1 and CDR2 sequences are MNHNY and SVGAGI (reference sequence). V was pared by 5 bases and J by 12 bases, with 8 bases between. The CDR3 runs to 11 residues. Profiled with immunoSEQ multiplex PCR; TCRdb holds only in-frame clones, not every one. The repertoire holds over 50,000 clones, with 70% to 90% as singletons. This TCR derives from a man between 45 and 60 years old with urothelial cancer. The rearrangement uses TRBV6-6 and TRBJ2-6; D call uncertain. The sequencing used PBMCs, collected around atezolizumab (anti-PD-L1) treatment. The CDR3 region has the DNA TGTGCCAGCAGTCCCCCCGGCGTCCTGACTTTC. Amino acids: CASSPPGVLTF.